This note documents a single TCR beta chain sequence. The target of this receptor is not known. No qualities accompany the bases; no much larger clone lies one base away. The sample is drawn from a study of OX40 agonist ivuxolimab in advanced cancers. For the study in its entirety: Ivuxolimab was an agonistic, fully human IgG2 monoclonal antibody directed against OX40 (CD134), a costimulatory receptor. Intravenous ivuxolimab was administered to patients every 2 weeks at six dose levels: 0.01, 0.1, 0.3, 1.5, 3 and 10 mg/kg. Of the approximately 50 dose-escalation patients, hepatocellular carcinoma was present in around 20, melanoma in approximately 15, renal cell carcinoma in 9 and head and neck cancer in 9. A male proportion of 75% to 85% and a mean age of about 60 years, ranging from roughly 23 to 85, were recorded for the dose-escalation cohort. Patients were allowed to have had prior anti-PD-1, anti-PD-L1 or anti-CTLA-4 therapy, and approximately 40% of the dose-escalation patients had been treated with checkpoint inhibitors. Partial responses occurred in three dose-escalation patients, of whom one had hepatocellular carcinoma and two had cutaneous melanoma. The point of sequencing TCRbeta in the periphery was to test whether ivuxolimab changed TCR sequence diversity and drove clonal T-cell expansion. The monotherapy dose-escalation portion (N ≈ 56 patients) of the phase I ivuxolimab trial is reported in the paper.

To sequence the TCRbeta CDR3 region, genomic DNA was isolated from the sorted cells. The immunoSEQ Assay was used to sequence the TCRbeta CDR3 regions. TCRdb re-hosts the immuneACCESS table, in-frame sequences only. Its copies lack some clones; in the studies checked, an unresolved V gene accounts for under half of them, and the cause for the rest is not known. The sample table records fewer than 70,000 clones; around 84% of these occur just once. The top ten clonotypes cover approximately 1.5% of the sample. The trial excluded patients who had a history of autoimmune disease or who were on systemic immunosuppression. In every dose cohort, peripheral blood was drawn for TCR sequencing at baseline, cycle 4 day 1, and cycle 7 day 1. The samples were drawn from a first-in-human, open-label, multicenter phase I dose-escalation trial of ivuxolimab. The trial enrolled adults with locally advanced or metastatic head and neck squamous cell, hepatocellular, melanoma or renal cell carcinoma. CD4+ and CD8+ T cells were sorted separately from peripheral blood before TCR sequencing.

General findings and caveats noted by the study authors: The antigen specificity of the clonally expanded peripheral T cells was not determined. Low levels of normalized T-cell clonal expansion were also seen in some patients who did not respond. In the 0.1-3.0 mg/kg groups, partial responders were among the patients with the lowest normalized peripheral clonal expansion, particularly in CD8+ T cells. After ivuxolimab, expanded clones were on average more numerous among CD8+ T cells than among CD4+ T cells. At doses of 0.1 to 3.0 mg/kg, clonal expansion of both CD4+ and CD8+ T cells in blood was seen between baseline and week 6.

The TCR comes from an adult with an advanced solid tumor such as melanoma, head and neck, liver or kidney cancer. The sample was CD4+ or CD8+ T cells sorted from blood, taken in a trial of the OX40 agonist ivuxolimab.

For the CDR3, the sequence is CATRNRVGNIQYF. The sequence in DNA is TGTGCTACCCGTAATAGGGTCGGAAACATTCAGTACTTC. Recombination joined TRBV10-3 with TRBJ2-4; the D gene lacks a confident call. The CDR3 has 13 amino acids, counting the end cysteine and phenylalanine. Only CDR3 DNA is held: 39 bases, read in frame from base 1. CDR1 and CDR2, looked up from the germline V gene, are ENHRY and SYGVKD.